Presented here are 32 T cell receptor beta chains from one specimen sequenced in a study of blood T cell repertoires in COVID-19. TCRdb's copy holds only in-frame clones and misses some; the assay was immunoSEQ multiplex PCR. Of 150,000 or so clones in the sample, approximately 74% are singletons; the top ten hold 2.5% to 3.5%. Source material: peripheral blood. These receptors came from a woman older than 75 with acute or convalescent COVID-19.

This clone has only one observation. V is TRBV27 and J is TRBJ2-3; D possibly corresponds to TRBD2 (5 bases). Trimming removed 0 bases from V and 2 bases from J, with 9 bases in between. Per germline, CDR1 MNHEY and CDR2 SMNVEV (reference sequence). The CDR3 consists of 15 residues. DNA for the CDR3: TGTGCCAGCAGTTTATCGGAGGAGTTCACAGATACGCAGTATTTT. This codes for CASSLSEEFTDTQYF.

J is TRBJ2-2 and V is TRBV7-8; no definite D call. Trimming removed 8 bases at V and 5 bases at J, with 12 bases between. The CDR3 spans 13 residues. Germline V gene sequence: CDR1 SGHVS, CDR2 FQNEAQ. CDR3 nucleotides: TGTGCCAGCGGGCTCCTACTTACCGGGGAGCTGTTTTTT. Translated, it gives CASGLLLTGELFF.

The DNA of the CDR3 is TGTGCCAGCAGTTCCACGGCCGTGCAGGGTCTCCACTTT. Translating gives CASSSTAVQGLHF. This chain uses TRBV28 with TRBJ1-6; a weak D match, TRBD1 (5 bases). V lost 4 bases and J 16 bases, leaving 17 bases between the germline ends. CDR1 and CDR2 (germline): MDHEN, SYDVKM. CDR3 length equals 13 residues.

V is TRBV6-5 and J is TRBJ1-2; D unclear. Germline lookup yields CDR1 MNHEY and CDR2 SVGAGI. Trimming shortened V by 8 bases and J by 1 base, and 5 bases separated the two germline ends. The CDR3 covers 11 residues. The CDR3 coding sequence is TGTGCCAGCTTCATTAACTATGGCTACACCTTC. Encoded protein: CASFINYGYTF.

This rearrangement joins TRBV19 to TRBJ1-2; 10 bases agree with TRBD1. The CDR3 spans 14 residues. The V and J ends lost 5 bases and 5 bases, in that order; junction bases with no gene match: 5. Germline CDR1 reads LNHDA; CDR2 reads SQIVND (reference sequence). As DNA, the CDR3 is TGTGCCAGTAGTTCTCCGGGACAGGGGTATGGCTACACCTTC. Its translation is CASSSPGQGYGYTF.

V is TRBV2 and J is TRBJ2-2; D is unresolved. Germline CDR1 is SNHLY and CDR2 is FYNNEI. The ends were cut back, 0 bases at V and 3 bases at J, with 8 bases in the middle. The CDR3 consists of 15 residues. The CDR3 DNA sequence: TGTGCCAGCAGTGAAGCAACGGGTTACACCGGGGAGCTGTTTTTT. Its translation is CASSEATGYTGELFF.

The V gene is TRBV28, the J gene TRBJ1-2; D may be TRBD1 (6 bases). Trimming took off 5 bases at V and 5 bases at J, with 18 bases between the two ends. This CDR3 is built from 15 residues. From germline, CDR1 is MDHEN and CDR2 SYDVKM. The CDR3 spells CASSDPRGTEYGYTF. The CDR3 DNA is TGTGCCAGCAGTGACCCCAGGGGAACTGAATATGGCTACACCTTC.

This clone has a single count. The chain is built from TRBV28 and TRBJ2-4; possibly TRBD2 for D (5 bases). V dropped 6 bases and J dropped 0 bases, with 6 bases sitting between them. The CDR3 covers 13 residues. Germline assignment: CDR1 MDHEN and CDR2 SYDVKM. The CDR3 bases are TGTGCCAGCAGCGGACTAGCCAAAAACATTCAGTACTTC. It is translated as CASSGLAKNIQYF.

The CDR3 DNA sequence: TGTGCCATCAGGGCTTCAACGGGGGACCAGCCCCAGCATTTT. Its translation is CAIRASTGDQPQHF. The V gene is TRBV10-3, the J gene TRBJ1-5; perhaps TRBD1 as D (5 bases). Per germline, CDR1 ENHRY and CDR2 SYGVKD. Trimming removed 6 bases from V and 7 bases from J, with 16 bases in between. The CDR3 runs to 14 residues.

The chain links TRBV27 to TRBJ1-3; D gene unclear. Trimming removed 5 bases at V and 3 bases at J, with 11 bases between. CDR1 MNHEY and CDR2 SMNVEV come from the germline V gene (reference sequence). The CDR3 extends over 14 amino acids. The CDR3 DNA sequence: TGTGCCAGCAGTCCGAGGCCTGATGGAAACACCATATATTTT. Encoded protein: CASSPRPDGNTIYF.

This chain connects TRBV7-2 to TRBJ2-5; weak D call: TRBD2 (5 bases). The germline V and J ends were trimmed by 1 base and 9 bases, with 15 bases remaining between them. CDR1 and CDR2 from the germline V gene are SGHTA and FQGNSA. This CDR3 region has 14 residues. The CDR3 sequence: CASSLVRTAGAQYF. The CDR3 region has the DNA TGTGCCAGCAGCTTAGTCCGGACTGCCGGGGCCCAGTACTTC.

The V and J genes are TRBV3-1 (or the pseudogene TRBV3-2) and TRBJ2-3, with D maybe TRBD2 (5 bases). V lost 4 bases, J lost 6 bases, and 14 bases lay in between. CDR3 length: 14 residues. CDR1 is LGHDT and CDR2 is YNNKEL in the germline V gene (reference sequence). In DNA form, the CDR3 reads TGTGCCAGCAGCCCCACGAGCGGTTTTGATACGCAGTATTTT. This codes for CASSPTSGFDTQYF.

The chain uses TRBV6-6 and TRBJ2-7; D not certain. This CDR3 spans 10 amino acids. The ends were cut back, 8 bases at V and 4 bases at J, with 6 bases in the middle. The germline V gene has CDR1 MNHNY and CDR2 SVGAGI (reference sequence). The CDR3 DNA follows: TGTGCCAGCGGCCATTACGAGCAGTACTTC. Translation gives CASGHYEQYF.

CDR3 in DNA: TGTGCCAGCAGTGACCAGCTTTTGGGACAGGGTAATTCACCCCTCCACTTT. Encoded protein: CASSDQLLGQGNSPLHF. The V gene is TRBV6-1, the J gene TRBJ1-6; 9 bases are shared with TRBD1. Trimming at V came to 3 bases and at J to 6 bases, leaving 9 bases not matched to a gene. This CDR3 comprises 17 residues. CDR1 and CDR2 (germline): MNHNS, SASEGT.

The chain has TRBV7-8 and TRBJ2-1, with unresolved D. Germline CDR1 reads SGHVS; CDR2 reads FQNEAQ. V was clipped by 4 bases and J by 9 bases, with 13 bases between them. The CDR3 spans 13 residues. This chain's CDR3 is CASSSSNSPEQFF. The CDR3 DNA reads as TGTGCCAGCAGCTCGAGCAACTCCCCTGAGCAGTTCTTC.

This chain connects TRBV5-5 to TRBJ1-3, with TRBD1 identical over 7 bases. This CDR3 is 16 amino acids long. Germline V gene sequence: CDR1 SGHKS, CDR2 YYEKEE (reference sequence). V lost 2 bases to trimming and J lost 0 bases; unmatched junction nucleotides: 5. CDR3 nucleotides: TGTGCCAGCAGCTTAGAGGGACAGACCTCTGGAAACACCATATATTTT. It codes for CASSLEGQTSGNTIYF.

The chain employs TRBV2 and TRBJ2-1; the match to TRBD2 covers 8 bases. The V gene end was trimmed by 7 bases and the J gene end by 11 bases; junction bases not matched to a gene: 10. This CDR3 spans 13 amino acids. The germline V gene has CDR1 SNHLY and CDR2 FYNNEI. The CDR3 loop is CASTVGLENQQFF. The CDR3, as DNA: TGTGCCAGCACAGTGGGACTAGAGAACCAGCAGTTCTTC.

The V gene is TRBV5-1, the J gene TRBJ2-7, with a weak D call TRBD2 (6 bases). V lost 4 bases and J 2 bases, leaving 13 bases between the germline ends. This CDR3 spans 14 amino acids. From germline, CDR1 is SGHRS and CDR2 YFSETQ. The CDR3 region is CASSVRGGAYEQYF. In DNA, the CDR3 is TGCGCCAGCAGCGTCCGGGGAGGAGCCTACGAGCAGTACTTC.

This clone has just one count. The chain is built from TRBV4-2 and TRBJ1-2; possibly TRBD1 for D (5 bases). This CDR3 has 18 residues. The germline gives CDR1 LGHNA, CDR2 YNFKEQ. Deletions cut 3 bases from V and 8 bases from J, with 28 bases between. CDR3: CASSHGQDFQTGMGGYTF. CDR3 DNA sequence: TGTGCCAGCAGCCACGGACAAGACTTCCAGACCGGTATGGGAGGCTACACCTTC.

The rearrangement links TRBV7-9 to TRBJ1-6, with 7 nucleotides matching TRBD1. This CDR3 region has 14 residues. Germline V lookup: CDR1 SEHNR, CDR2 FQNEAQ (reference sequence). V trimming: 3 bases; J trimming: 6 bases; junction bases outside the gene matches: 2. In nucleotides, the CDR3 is TGTGCCAGCAGCTTGACAGGGCCTAATTCACCCCTCCACTTT. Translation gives CASSLTGPNSPLHF.

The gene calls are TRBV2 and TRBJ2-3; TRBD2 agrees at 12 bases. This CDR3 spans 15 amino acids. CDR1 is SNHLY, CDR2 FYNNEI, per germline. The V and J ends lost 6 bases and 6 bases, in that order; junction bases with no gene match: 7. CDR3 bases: TGTGCCAGCAGCACCCTAGCGGGAGGGGTTGATACGCAGTATTTT. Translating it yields CASSTLAGGVDTQYF. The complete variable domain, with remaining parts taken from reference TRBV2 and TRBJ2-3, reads EPEVTQTPSHQVTQMGQEVILRCVPISNHLYFYWYRQILGQKVEFLVSFYNNEISEKSEIFDDQFSVERPDGSNFTLKIRSTKLEDSAMYFCASSTLAGGVDTQYFGPGTRLTVL.

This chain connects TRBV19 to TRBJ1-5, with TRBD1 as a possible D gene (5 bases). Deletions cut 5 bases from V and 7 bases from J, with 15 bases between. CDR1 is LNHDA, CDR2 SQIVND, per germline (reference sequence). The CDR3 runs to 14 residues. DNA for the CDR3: TGTGCCAGTAGTGGATCGGGGGAAAGCCAGCCCCAGCATTTT. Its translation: CASSGSGESQPQHF.

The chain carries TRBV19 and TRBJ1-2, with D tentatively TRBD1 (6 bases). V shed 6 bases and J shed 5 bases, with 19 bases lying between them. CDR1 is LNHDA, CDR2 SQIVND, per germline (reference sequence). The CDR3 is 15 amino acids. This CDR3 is CASRDPGRGPYGYTF. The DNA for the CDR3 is TGTGCCAGTAGAGATCCCGGCAGGGGACCTTATGGCTACACCTTC.

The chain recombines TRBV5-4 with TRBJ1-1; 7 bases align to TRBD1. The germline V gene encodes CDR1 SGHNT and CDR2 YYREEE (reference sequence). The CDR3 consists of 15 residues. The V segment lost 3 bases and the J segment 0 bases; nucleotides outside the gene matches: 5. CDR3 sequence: CASSWAGGMNTEAFF. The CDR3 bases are TGTGCCAGCAGCTGGGCAGGGGGTATGAACACTGAAGCTTTCTTT.

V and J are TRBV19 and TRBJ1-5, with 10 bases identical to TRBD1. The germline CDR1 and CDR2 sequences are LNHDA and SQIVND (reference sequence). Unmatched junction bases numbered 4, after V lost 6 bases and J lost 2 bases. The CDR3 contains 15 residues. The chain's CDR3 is CASRQTGGGNQPQHF. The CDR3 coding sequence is TGTGCCAGTAGGCAGACAGGGGGCGGCAATCAGCCCCAGCATTTT. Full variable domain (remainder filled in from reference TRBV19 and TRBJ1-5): DGGITQSPKYLFRKEGQNVTLSCEQNLNHDAMYWYRQDPGQGLRLIYYSQIVNDFQKGDIAEGYSVSREKKESFPLTVTSAQKNPTAFYLCASRQTGGGNQPQHFGDGTRLSIL.

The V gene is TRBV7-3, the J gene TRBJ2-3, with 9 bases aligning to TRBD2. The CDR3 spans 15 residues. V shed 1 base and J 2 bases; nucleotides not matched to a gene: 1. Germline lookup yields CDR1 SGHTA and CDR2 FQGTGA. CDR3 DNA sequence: TGTGCCAGCAGCTTAAGACTAGCGGACACAGATACGCAGTATTTT. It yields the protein CASSLRLADTDTQYF.

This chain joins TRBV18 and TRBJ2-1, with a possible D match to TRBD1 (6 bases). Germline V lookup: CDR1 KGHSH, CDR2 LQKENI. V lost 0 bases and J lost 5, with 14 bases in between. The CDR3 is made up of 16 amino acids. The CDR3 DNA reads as TGTGCCAGCTCACCACCAGTCAGGGGCAAGAACAATGAGCAGTTCTTC. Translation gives CASSPPVRGKNNEQFF.

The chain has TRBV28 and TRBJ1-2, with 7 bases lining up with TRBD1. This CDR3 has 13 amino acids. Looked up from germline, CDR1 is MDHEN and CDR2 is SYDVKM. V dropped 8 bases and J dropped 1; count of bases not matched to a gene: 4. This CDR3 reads CASGDSYNYGYTF. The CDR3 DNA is TGTGCCAGCGGGGACAGTTATAACTATGGCTACACCTTC.

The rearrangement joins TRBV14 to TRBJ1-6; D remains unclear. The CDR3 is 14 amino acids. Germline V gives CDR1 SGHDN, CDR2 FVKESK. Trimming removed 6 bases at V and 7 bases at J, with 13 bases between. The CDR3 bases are TGTGCCAGCAGTCCCAAACCAGGAAATTCACCCCTCCACTTT. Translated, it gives CASSPKPGNSPLHF.

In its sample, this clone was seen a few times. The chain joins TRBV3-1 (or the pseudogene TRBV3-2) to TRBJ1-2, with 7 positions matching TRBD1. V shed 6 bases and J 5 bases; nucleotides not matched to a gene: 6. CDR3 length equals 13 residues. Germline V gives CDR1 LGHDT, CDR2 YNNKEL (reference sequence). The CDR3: CASSWAGGYGYTF. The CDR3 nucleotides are TGTGCCAGCAGTTGGGCAGGGGGGTATGGCTACACCTTC.

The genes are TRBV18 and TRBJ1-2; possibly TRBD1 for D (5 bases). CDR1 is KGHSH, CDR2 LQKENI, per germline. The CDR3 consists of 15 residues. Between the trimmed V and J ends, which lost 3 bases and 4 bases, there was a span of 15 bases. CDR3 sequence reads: CASSPTWGDTYGYTF. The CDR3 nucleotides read TGTGCCAGCTCACCCACGTGGGGCGACACCTATGGCTACACCTTC.

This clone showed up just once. The CDR3 nucleotides are TGCGCCACGAAATGGACAGGGAACACCGGGGAGCTGTTTTTT. This translates into CATKWTGNTGELFF. The genes are TRBV5-1 and TRBJ2-2; 7 nucleotides align to TRBD1. After removal of 9 bases from V and 1 base from J, the junction contained 6 bases not matched to a gene. The CDR3 extends over 14 amino acids. The germline V gene has CDR1 SGHRS and CDR2 YFSETQ.